This TCR beta chain was captured in a study of graft-versus-host responses after intestinal transplantation. Both intraepithelial and lamina propria lymphocytes were released by processing graft tissue. TCRdb's table, derived via immunoSEQ multiplex PCR, lists solely in-frame clones and lacks some. The sample has about 9,600 clones, around 79% seen once; the top ten hold 20%. This CDR3 is 11 amino acids long. V shed 1 base and J shed 5 bases, with 6 bases lying between them. Germline V gene data show CDR1 as DFQATT and CDR2 as SNEGSKA (reference sequence). The TCR originated in a human patient who received an intestinal transplant, so some T cells may come from the graft donor. The V and J genes are TRBV20-1 and TRBJ2-7; D unresolved. The sample consisted of ileum tissue, taken roughly 470 days after intestinal transplantation. The chain's CDR3 is CSARADHEQYF. Written as DNA, the CDR3 is TGCAGTGCTAGAGCTGACCACGAGCAGTACTTC.